Below are 32 T cell receptor beta chains sequenced from a single sample in a study of blood T cell repertoires in COVID-19. Assay: immunoSEQ multiplex PCR; the TCRdb copy retains only in-frame clones and omits some. The sample lists 200,000 or so clones, roughly 80% occurring once. Sequences were obtained from peripheral blood. These receptors originate from a human donor in a cohort sampled during active COVID-19.

This chain uses TRBV9 with TRBJ1-2; 8 bases align to TRBD1. The germline V gene encodes CDR1 SGDLS and CDR2 YYNGEE. V lost 3 bases, J lost 2 bases, and 6 bases stayed unmatched. This CDR3 has 15 amino acids. DNA of the CDR3: TGTGCCAGCAGCGGTCGACAGGGGAAAAACTATGGCTACACCTTC. Its protein product is CASSGRQGKNYGYTF.

This clone appeared once. CDR3 in amino acids: CASRSDRPLYDGYTF. For the CDR3, the DNA is TGTGCCAGCAGATCGGACAGGCCTTTGTATGATGGCTACACCTTC. This chain joins TRBV2 and TRBJ1-2, with 7 bases matching TRBD1. This CDR3 contains 15 residues. Germline V gene sequence: CDR1 SNHLY, CDR2 FYNNEI. V was clipped by 6 bases and J by 6 bases; unmatched bases: 13.

The rearrangement uses TRBV27 and TRBJ2-3; tentatively, D is TRBD1 (6 bases). Trimming cost V 6 bases and J 3 bases, with 13 bases left between them. The CDR3 is made up of 14 amino acids. Germline V gives CDR1 MNHEY, CDR2 SMNVEV (reference sequence). The CDR3 DNA reads TGTGCCAGCAGCACTTTCACAGGGACAGATACGCAGTATTTT. Protein: CASSTFTGTDTQYF.

The chain is built from TRBV7-2 and TRBJ2-6, with 9 bases matching TRBD2. The CDR3 covers 19 residues. V trimming: 4 bases; J trimming: 0 bases; junction bases outside the gene matches: 10. Germline CDR1 is SGHTA and CDR2 is FQGNSA. The CDR3 protein is CASSSRMGGRGSGANVLTF. CDR3 sequence (DNA): TGTGCCAGCAGCTCTAGGATGGGCGGGAGGGGCTCTGGGGCCAACGTCCTGACTTTC.

The rearrangement uses TRBV20-1 and TRBJ1-2; tentative D call: TRBD1 (5 bases). With 3 bases removed from V and 0 bases from J, the gap between germline ends came to 14 bases. The CDR3 has 15 amino acids. Germline CDR1 and CDR2: DFQATT and SNEGSKA (reference sequence). In DNA form, the CDR3 reads TGCAGTGCTAGTGATGTCGGGGGGGCTAACTATGGCTACACCTTC. Amino acid sequence: CSASDVGGANYGYTF.

The V and J genes are TRBV10-3 and TRBJ1-1; D is ambiguous. V lost 2 bases to trimming and J lost 4 bases, with 17 bases between them. The CDR3 runs 16 residues. Looked up from germline, CDR1 is ENHRY and CDR2 is SYGVKD. The CDR3 bases are TGTGCCATCAGTGAGGTATTACCAAATCGGGGCACTGAAGCTTTCTTT. Translating it yields CAISEVLPNRGTEAFF.

This clone appeared a few times. This rearrangement joins TRBV9 to TRBJ2-1, with 8 bases identical to TRBD2. V gave up 0 bases and J gave up 0 bases; unmatched junction bases: 5. This CDR3 contains 17 residues. The V gene's germline CDR1 is SGDLS and CDR2 YYNGEE. The CDR3 nucleotides are TGTGCCAGCAGCGTAGCGCTAGCGGGTAGCTCCTACAATGAGCAGTTCTTC. This translates into CASSVALAGSSYNEQFF. The full variable domain, in which reference TRBV9 and TRBJ2-1 provide the parts outside the CDR3, is DSGVTQTPKHLITATGQRVTLRCSPRSGDLSVYWYQQSLDQGLQFLIQYYNGEERAKGNILERFSAQQFPDLHSELNLSSLELGDSALYFCASSVALAGSSYNEQFFGPGTRLTVL.

The chain recombines TRBV27 with TRBJ2-7; 13 bases are shared with TRBD2. V was pared by 6 bases and J by 3 bases, with 5 bases of the junction left unmatched. CDR1 and CDR2 from the germline V gene are MNHEY and SMNVEV (reference sequence). CDR3 length: 15 residues. The CDR3 sequence is CASSSGLAGDYEQYF. CDR3 in DNA: TGTGCCAGCAGCTCAGGACTAGCGGGGGACTACGAGCAGTACTTC.

A single count supports this clone. The chain is built from TRBV4-3 and TRBJ1-1, with D possibly matching TRBD1 (5 bases). Germline loops: CDR1 LGHNA, CDR2 YSLEER. With 4 bases removed from V and 2 bases from J, the gap between germline ends came to 14 bases. The CDR3 extends over 15 amino acids. The CDR3 loop is CASSLGHSLNTEAFF. DNA for the CDR3: TGCGCCAGCAGCCTCGGACACAGCTTAAACACTGAAGCTTTCTTT.

V and J are TRBV7-2 and TRBJ1-3; possibly TRBD1 for D (5 bases). Germline CDR1 SGHTA, CDR2 FQGNSA. The V end was cut by 1 base, the J end by 1 base, with 14 bases between. This CDR3 region has 17 residues. CDR3 sequence reads: CASSLVSQGSSGNTIYF. CDR3 nucleotides: TGTGCCAGCAGCTTAGTATCGCAGGGTTCATCTGGAAACACCATATATTTT.

The chain links TRBV7-2 to TRBJ2-7; TRBD2 matches 9 bases. This CDR3 spans 17 amino acids. J lost 1 base, V lost 0 bases, and 7 bases had no gene match. From germline, CDR1 is SGHTA and CDR2 FQGNSA. CDR3 amino acids: CASSLANLAGRSYEQYF. CDR3 DNA: TGTGCCAGCAGCTTAGCGAATCTAGCGGGACGATCCTACGAGCAGTACTTC.

The chain recombines TRBV5-6 with TRBJ2-7; 12 bases are a match to TRBD1. Trimming removed 4 bases from V and 7 bases from J; junction bases left unmatched: 9. In germline, CDR1 is SGHDT, CDR2 YYEEEE. The CDR3 is made up of 15 amino acids. The CDR3 bases are TGTGCCAGCAGCCTGTCGGGACAGGGGGCGCGGGAGCAGTACTTC. Translating gives CASSLSGQGAREQYF.

The chain has TRBV10-2 and TRBJ2-7; 8 bases fit TRBD2. This CDR3 is 14 amino acids long. CDR1 and CDR2 (germline): WSHSY, SAAADI. Trimming took 6 bases from V and 2 from J; bases not matched to a gene: 6. The CDR3 DNA reads as TGCGCCAGCAGGATTTCAGCGGGGGCCTACGAGCAGTACTTC. Amino acid sequence: CASRISAGAYEQYF.

This chain joins TRBV9 and TRBJ2-1; 8 nucleotides agree with TRBD2. From germline, CDR1 is SGDLS and CDR2 YYNGEE. The length of the CDR3 is 15 residues. Trimming cost V 0 bases and J 7 bases; bases outside gene matches: 6. The CDR3: CASSVGAGAGNEQFF. CDR3 nucleotides: TGTGCCAGCAGCGTAGGAGCGGGAGCCGGGAATGAGCAGTTCTTC.

The chain links TRBV28 to TRBJ1-2; 9 bases fit TRBD1. From germline, CDR1 is MDHEN and CDR2 SYDVKM. There are 15 residues in the CDR3. The J segment lost 7 bases and the V segment lost 3 bases, leaving 9 bases of the junction unmatched. CDR3 DNA: TGTGCCAGCAGTTTTCGGGACAGGGCTCTGGGTGGCTACACCTTC. It is translated as CASSFRDRALGGYTF.

The rearrangement uses TRBV21-1 and TRBJ2-1; TRBD2, the table's D call, was not compared with the DNA. TRBV21-1 is assigned pseudogene status. The CDR3 has 16 amino acids. The CDR3: CASSKVVTSGKDEQFF. CDR3 DNA: TGTGCCAGCAGCAAAGTGGTCACTAGCGGGAAGGATGAGCAGTTCTTC.

This clone was observed a handful of times. This chain's CDR3 is CASSLTGGFYNEQFF. DNA for the CDR3: TGTGCCAGCAGCTTAACGGGAGGATTCTACAATGAGCAGTTCTTC. The chain recombines TRBV5-4 with TRBJ2-1, with 7 bases identical to TRBD2. From germline, CDR1 is SGHNT and CDR2 YYREEE (reference sequence). Trimming took 2 bases from V and 3 from J; bases not matched to a gene: 5. This CDR3 has 15 residues. Filled out from reference TRBV5-4 and TRBJ2-1, the complete variable domain reads ETGVTQSPTHLIKTRGQQVTLRCSSQSGHNTVSWYQQALGQGPQFIFQYYREEENGRGNFPPRFSGLQFPNYSSELNVNALELDDSALYLCASSLTGGFYNEQFFGPGTRLTVL.

This clone was counted once. The chain's CDR3 is CASSLDRMLARGHEQYF. CDR3 bases: TGTGCCAGCAGTTTAGATAGGATGCTAGCTAGAGGTCACGAGCAGTACTTC. The chain joins TRBV28 to TRBJ2-7; the D gene is possibly TRBD2 (5 bases). The CDR3 loop spans 17 amino acids. The V end was cut by 2 bases, the J end by 5 bases, with 22 bases between. Germline CDR1 is MDHEN and CDR2 is SYDVKM.

This clone was seen only a few times. The chain joins TRBV6-1 to TRBJ1-1; 8 bases are a match to TRBD1. CDR1 is MNHNS and CDR2 is SASEGT in the germline V gene. The CDR3 length is 14 residues. The V and J ends lost 3 bases and 3 bases, in that order; junction bases with no gene match: 3. CDR3 protein: CASSEDREHTEAFF. The CDR3, as DNA: TGTGCCAGCAGTGAGGACAGGGAGCACACTGAAGCTTTCTTT.

This clone came up a few times. The rearrangement uses TRBV28 and TRBJ2-7, with 16 bases lining up with TRBD2. Trimming at V came to 8 bases and at J to 4 bases, leaving 8 bases not matched to a gene. CDR3 size: 16 residues. Germline CDR1 reads MDHEN; CDR2 reads SYDVKM. The CDR3 sequence: CASWGLAGGPSYEQYF. The CDR3 nucleotides are TGTGCCAGCTGGGGACTAGCGGGAGGGCCCTCATACGAGCAGTACTTC.

The V gene is TRBV6-2 or TRBV6-3, the J gene TRBJ1-4, with a possible D match to TRBD1 (5 bases). Trimming removed 0 bases at V and 4 bases at J, with 12 bases between. Per the germline V gene, CDR1 is MNHEY and CDR2 is SVGEGT. This CDR3 contains 16 residues. CDR3 in amino acids: CASSYSWGASNEKLFF. The CDR3 bases are TGTGCCAGCAGTTACTCGTGGGGCGCCAGTAATGAAAAACTGTTTTTT.

The rearrangement links TRBV7-9 to TRBJ2-1; perhaps TRBD2 as D (5 bases). V was clipped by 1 base and J by 4 bases, with 14 bases between them. Germline V gives CDR1 SEHNR, CDR2 FQNEAQ (reference sequence). This CDR3 spans 16 amino acids. The CDR3 nucleotides read TGTGCCAGCAGCTTAGTGAAGCGGCCTCTATACAATGAGCAGTTCTTC. Translation gives CASSLVKRPLYNEQFF.

This clone appeared a few times. The chain uses TRBV9 and TRBJ2-7; weak D call: TRBD2 (6 bases). The germline V gene has CDR1 SGDLS and CDR2 YYNGEE. This CDR3 region has 17 residues. V lost 4 bases to trimming and J lost 0 bases, with 20 bases between them. This CDR3 is CASSPTLGGMGSYEQYF. The CDR3 nucleotides are TGTGCCAGCAGCCCAACCCTCGGCGGGATGGGCTCCTACGAGCAGTACTTC.

The chain has TRBV2 and TRBJ1-2; D may be TRBD1 (6 bases). The V gene lost 10 bases and the J gene lost 5 bases, with 14 bases spanning the gap. This CDR3 contains 12 residues. Germline V gives CDR1 SNHLY, CDR2 FYNNEI. The CDR3: CATKRGAYGYTF. CDR3 DNA: TGTGCCACCAAACGGGGGGCATATGGCTACACCTTC.

This clone came up once. CDR3 amino acids: CASSIAAGLPYEQYF. Written as DNA, the CDR3 is TGTGCCAGTAGTATAGCGGCGGGACTCCCCTACGAGCAGTACTTC. The gene calls are TRBV19 and TRBJ2-7, with D tentatively TRBD2 (6 bases). Looked up from germline, CDR1 is LNHDA and CDR2 is SQIVND (reference sequence). V lost 1 base and J lost 2, with 12 bases in between. This CDR3 has 15 residues.

This clone was observed a handful of times. The chain has TRBV7-9 and TRBJ1-3, with TRBD1 as a possible D gene (5 bases). V lost 3 bases and J 1 base, leaving 10 bases between the germline ends. Germline CDR1 is SEHNR and CDR2 is FQNEAQ (reference sequence). The CDR3 runs 15 residues. DNA of the CDR3: TGTGCCAGCAGCTTTGGGGGGAATTCTGGAAACACCATATATTTT. This sequence encodes CASSFGGNSGNTIYF.

The chain is built from TRBV30 and TRBJ1-4; possibly TRBD1 for D (5 bases). CDR1 GTSNPN and CDR2 SVGIG come from the germline V gene (reference sequence). With 0 bases removed from V and 1 base from J, the gap between germline ends came to 15 bases. This CDR3 contains 17 residues. The CDR3 protein is CAWSVSGRGGTNEKLFF. The DNA for the CDR3 is TGTGCCTGGAGTGTCTCAGGACGGGGGGGAACTAATGAAAAACTGTTTTTT.

This chain connects TRBV7-6 to TRBJ2-7; D may be TRBD1 (5 bases). Between the trimmed V and J ends, which lost 1 base and 2 bases, there was a span of 12 bases. Germline V gene data show CDR1 as SGHVS and CDR2 as FNYEAQ. The CDR3 extends over 15 amino acids. In nucleotides, the CDR3 is TGTGCCAGCAGCTTAGAGGTTGGCAGGGCCTACGAGCAGTACTTC. It yields the protein CASSLEVGRAYEQYF.

J is TRBJ1-2 and V is TRBV7-2; a possible D gene is TRBD1 (5 bases). Germline CDR1 reads SGHTA; CDR2 reads FQGNSA. The CDR3 covers 15 residues. With 1 base removed from V and 5 bases from J, the gap between germline ends came to 14 bases. As DNA, the CDR3 is TGTGCCAGCAGCTTAGGCCCCACCGCAGGGTATGGCTACACCTTC. It is translated as CASSLGPTAGYGYTF.

The J gene is TRBJ1-2, the V gene TRBV27, with no clear D. CDR3 length: 13 residues. Germline loops: CDR1 MNHEY, CDR2 SMNVEV (reference sequence). With 5 bases removed from V and 0 bases from J, the gap between germline ends came to 7 bases. CDR3 bases: TGTGCCAGCAGTATGAGGCCTAACTATGGCTACACCTTC. This translates into CASSMRPNYGYTF.

The chain carries TRBV7-9 and TRBJ2-7, with 10 bases that match TRBD1. The germline gives CDR1 SEHNR, CDR2 FQNEAQ (reference sequence). The trim removed 5 bases at V and 2 bases at J, leaving 6 bases unmatched. This CDR3 is 15 amino acids long. The CDR3 DNA reads TGTGCCAGCAGCCCGGACAGGGGGTCGCCCTACGAGCAGTACTTC. Residues: CASSPDRGSPYEQYF.

The chain joins TRBV21-1 to TRBJ1-1. TRBV21-1 is given as a pseudogene. The CDR3 loop spans 14 amino acids. CDR3 residues: CASSLREMNTEAFF. CDR3 DNA sequence: TGTGCCAGCAGCTTACGGGAGATGAACACTGAAGCTTTCTTT.